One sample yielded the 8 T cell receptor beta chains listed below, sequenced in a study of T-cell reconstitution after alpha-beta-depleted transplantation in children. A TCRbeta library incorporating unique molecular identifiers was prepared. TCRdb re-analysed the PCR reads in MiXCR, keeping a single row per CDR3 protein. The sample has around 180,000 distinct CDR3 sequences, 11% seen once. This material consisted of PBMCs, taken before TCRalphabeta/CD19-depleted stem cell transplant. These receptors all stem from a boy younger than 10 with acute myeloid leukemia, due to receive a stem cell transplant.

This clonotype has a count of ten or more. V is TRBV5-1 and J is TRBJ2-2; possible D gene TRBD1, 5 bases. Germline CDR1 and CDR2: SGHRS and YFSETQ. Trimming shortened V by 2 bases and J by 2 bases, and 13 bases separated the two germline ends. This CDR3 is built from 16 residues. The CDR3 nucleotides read TGCGCCAGCAGCTTTACGGCAGGGCCTAACACCGGGGAGCTGTTTTTT. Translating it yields CASSFTAGPNTGELFF.

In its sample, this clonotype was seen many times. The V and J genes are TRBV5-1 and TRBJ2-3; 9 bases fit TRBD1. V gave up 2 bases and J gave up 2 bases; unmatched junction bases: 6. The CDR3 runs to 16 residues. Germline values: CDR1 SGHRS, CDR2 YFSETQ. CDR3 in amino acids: CASSFRQGGPTDTQYF. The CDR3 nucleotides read TGCGCCAGCAGCTTTCGACAGGGGGGTCCCACAGATACGCAGTATTTT.

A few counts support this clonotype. The CDR3 DNA reads TGTGCCAGCAGCTTCGGACAGGTTGCAAACGATGGCTACACCTTC. Protein: CASSFGQVANDGYTF. The chain uses TRBV7-2 and TRBJ1-2; 7 bases are shared with TRBD1. Unmatched junction bases numbered 10, after V lost 3 bases and J lost 6 bases. Germline CDR1 reads SGHTA; CDR2 reads FQGNSA. CDR3 length: 15 amino acids.

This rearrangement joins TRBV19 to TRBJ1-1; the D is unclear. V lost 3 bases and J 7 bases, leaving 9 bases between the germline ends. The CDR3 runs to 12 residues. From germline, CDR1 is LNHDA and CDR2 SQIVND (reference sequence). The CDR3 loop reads CASSIGRLEAFF. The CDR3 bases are TGTGCCAGTAGTATTGGGAGGCTTGAAGCTTTCTTT.

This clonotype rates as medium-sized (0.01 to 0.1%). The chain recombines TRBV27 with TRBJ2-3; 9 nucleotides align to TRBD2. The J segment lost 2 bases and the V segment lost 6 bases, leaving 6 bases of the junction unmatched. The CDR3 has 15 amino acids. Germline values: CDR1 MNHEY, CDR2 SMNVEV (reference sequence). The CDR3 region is CASRKGLALTDTQYF. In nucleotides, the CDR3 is TGTGCCAGCAGAAAAGGACTAGCGCTCACAGATACGCAGTATTTT.

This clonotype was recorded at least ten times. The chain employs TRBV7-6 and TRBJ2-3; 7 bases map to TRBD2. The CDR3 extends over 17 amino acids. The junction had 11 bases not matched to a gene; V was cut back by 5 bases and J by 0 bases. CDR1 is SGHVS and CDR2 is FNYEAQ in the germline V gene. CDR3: CASSRPPSGASTDTQYF. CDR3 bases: TGTGCCAGCAGCCGACCACCTAGCGGAGCTAGCACAGATACGCAGTATTTT.

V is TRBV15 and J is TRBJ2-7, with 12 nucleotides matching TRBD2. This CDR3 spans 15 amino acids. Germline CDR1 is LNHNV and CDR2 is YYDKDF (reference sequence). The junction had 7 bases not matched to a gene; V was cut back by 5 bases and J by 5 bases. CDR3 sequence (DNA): TGTGCCACCAGCCGTAGACTAGCGGGAGTCGACGAGCAGTACTTC. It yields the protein CATSRRLAGVDEQYF.

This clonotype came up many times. CDR3 coding DNA: TGTGCCTGGGGACAGGGGCGAACTGAAGCTTTCTTT. It is translated as CAWGQGRTEAFF. The chain uses TRBV30 and TRBJ1-1, with TRBD1 matching 9 bases. Germline V lookup: CDR1 GTSNPN, CDR2 SVGIG (reference sequence). Trimming took 5 bases from V and 5 from J; bases not matched to a gene: 3. The CDR3 is made up of 12 amino acids.